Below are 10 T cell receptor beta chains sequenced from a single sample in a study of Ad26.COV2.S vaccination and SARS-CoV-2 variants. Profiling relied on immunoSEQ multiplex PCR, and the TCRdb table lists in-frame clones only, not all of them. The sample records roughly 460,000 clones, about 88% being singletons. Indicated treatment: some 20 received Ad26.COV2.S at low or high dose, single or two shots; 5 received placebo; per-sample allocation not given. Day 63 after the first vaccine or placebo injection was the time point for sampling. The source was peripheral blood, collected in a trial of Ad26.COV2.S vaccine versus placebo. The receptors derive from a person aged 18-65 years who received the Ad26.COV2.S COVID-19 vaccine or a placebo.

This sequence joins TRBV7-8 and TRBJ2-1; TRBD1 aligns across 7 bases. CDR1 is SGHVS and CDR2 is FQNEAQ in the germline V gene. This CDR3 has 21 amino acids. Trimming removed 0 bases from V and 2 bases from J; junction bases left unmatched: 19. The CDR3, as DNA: TGTGCCAGCAGCTTAGCATTTGGCGGCAAGGGGGCGTCAAGGGCCTACAATGAGCAGTTCTTC. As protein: CASSLAFGGKGASRAYNEQFF.

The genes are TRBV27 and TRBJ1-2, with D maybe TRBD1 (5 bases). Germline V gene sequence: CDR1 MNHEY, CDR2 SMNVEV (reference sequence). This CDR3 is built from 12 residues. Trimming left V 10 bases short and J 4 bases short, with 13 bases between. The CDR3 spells CATWGGGYGYTF. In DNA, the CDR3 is TGTGCCACCTGGGGGGGTGGCTATGGCTACACCTTC.

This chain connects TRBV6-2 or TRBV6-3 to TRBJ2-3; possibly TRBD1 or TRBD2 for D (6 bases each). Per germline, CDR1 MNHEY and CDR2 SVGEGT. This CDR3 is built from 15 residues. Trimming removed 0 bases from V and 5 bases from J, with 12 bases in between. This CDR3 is CASSYSLGGGDTQYF. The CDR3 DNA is TGTGCCAGCAGTTACTCTCTAGGGGGAGGAGATACGCAGTATTTT.

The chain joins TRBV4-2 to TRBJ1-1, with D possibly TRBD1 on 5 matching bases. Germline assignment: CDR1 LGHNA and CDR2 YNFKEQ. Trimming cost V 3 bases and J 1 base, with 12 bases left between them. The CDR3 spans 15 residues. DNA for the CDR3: TGTGCCAGCAGCCACGACAGCTCCTCGAACACTGAAGCTTTCTTT. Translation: CASSHDSSSNTEAFF.

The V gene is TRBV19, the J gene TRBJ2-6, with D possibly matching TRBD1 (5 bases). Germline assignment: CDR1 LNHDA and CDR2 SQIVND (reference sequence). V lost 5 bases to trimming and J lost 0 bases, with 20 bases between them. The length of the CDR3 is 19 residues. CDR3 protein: CASSLDSFADFSGANVLTF. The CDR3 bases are TGTGCCAGTAGTCTCGACAGCTTCGCTGACTTCTCTGGGGCCAACGTCCTGACTTTC.

CDR3 residues: CASSARPSGRLYNEQFF. CDR3 DNA sequence: TGTGCCAGCAGTGCCCGGCCTAGCGGGAGGTTATACAATGAGCAGTTCTTC. The V gene is TRBV6-1, the J gene TRBJ2-1; 11 nucleotides agree with TRBD2. The germline V gene has CDR1 MNHNS and CDR2 SASEGT. The CDR3 has 17 amino acids. The trim removed 4 bases at V and 4 bases at J, leaving 9 bases unmatched.

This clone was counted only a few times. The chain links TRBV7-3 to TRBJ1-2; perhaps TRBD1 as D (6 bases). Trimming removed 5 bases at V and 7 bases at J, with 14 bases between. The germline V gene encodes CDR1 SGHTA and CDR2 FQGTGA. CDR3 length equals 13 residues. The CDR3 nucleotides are TGTGCCAGCAGCCTACAGGGAGGGGTTGGCTACACCTTC. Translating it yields CASSLQGGVGYTF.

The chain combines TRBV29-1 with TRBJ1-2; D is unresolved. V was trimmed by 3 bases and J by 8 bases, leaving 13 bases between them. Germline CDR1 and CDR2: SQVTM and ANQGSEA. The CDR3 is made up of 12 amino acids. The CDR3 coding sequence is TGCAGCGTTGATTTTACCCTCGGGGGCTACACCTTC. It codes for CSVDFTLGGYTF.

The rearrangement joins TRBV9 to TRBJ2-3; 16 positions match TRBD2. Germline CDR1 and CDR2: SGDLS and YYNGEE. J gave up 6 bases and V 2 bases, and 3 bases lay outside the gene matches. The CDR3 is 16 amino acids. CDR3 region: CASSVGTSGRGDTQYF. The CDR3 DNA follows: TGTGCCAGCAGCGTTGGGACTAGCGGGAGGGGTGATACGCAGTATTTT. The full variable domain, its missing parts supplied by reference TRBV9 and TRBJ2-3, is DSGVTQTPKHLITATGQRVTLRCSPRSGDLSVYWYQQSLDQGLQFLIQYYNGEERAKGNILERFSAQQFPDLHSELNLSSLELGDSALYFCASSVGTSGRGDTQYFGPGTRLTVL.

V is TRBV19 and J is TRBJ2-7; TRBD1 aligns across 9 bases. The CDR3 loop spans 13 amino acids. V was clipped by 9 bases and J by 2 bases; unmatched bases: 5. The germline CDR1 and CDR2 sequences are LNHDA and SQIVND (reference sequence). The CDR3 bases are TGTGCCAGCCAGGACAGGGGTACCTACGAGCAGTACTTC. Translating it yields CASQDRGTYEQYF.